Listed below are T cell receptor beta chains from one sample, sequenced in a study of cytomegalovirus exposure and HLA in healthy donors. Assay used: immunoSEQ multiplex PCR; TCRdb lists only in-frame clones, some missing. The sample consists of about 120,000 clones, about four fifths of them appearing once. Input material: PBMCs. Receptors were obtained from a man aged 25-45 years in good health and CMV-seropositive. Each CDR3 is given with its conserved first and last residue. The order of the fields is J gene, V gene, CDR3 length, CDR3 protein.

TRBJ2-5 TRBV28 16 CASRYLGTARQETQYF
TRBJ1-2 TRBV11-3 13 CASSLEINTGYTF
TRBJ2-3 TRBV4-2 18 CASSQDELAGGQTDTQYF
TRBJ2-7 TRBV7-9 15 CASSLGQAPPYEQYF
TRBJ1-1 TRBV7-9 15 CASSTIPQMNTEAFF
TRBJ2-2 TRBV7-3 17 CASSLTLGLSGTGELFF
TRBJ1-2 TRBV7-2 16 CASSLDHRGKPWGYTF
TRBJ1-3 TRBV2 12 CAGDTYGNTIYF
TRBJ1-1 TRBV4-2 16 CASSQVPGKGDIEAFF
TRBJ2-6 TRBV5-6 14 CASTTGVGANVLTF
TRBJ1-2 TRBV5-5 15 CASSLAFSENYGYTF
TRBJ1-5 TRBV6-1 15 CASSPRQGSNQPQHF
TRBJ2-5 TRBV18 15 CASSPGTGYQETQYF
TRBJ2-3 TRBV6-1 15 CASSVFTSGPDTQYF
TRBJ2-1 TRBV21-1 14 CASSKGDTYNEQFF
TRBJ1-2 TRBV4-3 14 CASSHGGTDYGYTF
TRBJ2-5 TRBV18 14 CASSPTGGPETQYF
TRBJ1-1 TRBV18 18 CASSPPKIGAYMNTEAFF
TRBJ1-2 TRBV7-3 17 CASSPSPRDRGDHGYTF
TRBJ1-1 TRBV10-3 13 CAITENRGTEAFF
TRBJ2-1 TRBV27 12 CASSFPNNEQFF